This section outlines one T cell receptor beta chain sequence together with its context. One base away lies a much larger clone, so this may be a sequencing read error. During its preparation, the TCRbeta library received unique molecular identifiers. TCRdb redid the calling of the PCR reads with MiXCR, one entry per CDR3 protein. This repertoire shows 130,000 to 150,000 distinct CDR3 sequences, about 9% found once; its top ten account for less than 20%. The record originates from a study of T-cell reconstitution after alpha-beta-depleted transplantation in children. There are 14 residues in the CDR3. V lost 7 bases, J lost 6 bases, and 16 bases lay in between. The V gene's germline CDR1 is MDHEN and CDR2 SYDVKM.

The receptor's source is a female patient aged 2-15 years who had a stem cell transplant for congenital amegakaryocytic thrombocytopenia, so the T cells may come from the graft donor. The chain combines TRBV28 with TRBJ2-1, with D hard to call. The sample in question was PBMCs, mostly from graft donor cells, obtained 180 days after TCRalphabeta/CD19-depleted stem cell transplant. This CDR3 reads CASTLSFICNEQFF. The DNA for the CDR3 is TGTGCCAGCACTCTCTCCTTCATCTGCAATGAGCAGTTCTTC.